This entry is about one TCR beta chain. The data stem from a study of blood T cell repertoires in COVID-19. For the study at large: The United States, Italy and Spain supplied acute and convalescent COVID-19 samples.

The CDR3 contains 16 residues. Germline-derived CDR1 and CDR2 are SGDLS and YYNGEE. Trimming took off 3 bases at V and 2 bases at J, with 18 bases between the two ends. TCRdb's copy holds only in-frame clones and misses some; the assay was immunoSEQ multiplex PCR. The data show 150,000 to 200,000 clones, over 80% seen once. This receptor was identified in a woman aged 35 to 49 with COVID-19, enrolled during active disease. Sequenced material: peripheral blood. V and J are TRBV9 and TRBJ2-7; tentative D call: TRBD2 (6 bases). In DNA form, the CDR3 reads TGTGCCAGCAGCGCAGTGGGGGGATCCTTCGCCTACGAGCAGTACTTC. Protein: CASSAVGGSFAYEQYF.